Detailed here is one TCR beta chain. What it binds is unknown. The entry originates in a study of T cell repertoires and HLA-DP antigens. Study-level information: CD4+ T cells were cocultured with HeLa cells expressing HLA-DP. Sorted CD137+CD4+ samples averaged approximately 200 ng DNA; pre-culture CD4+ samples, 1,000 to 1,500 ng. The donors, ranging 18-to-29 to 60-to-69 years, included a couple of males and one female.

Germline values: CDR1 SGHAT, CDR2 FQNNGV. V lost 3 bases to trimming and J lost 5 bases, with 11 bases between them. The CDR3 consists of 13 residues. Data came from immunoSEQ multiplex PCR; TCRdb stores just in-frame clones and leaves some out. Of about 89,000 clones in the sample, approximately 86% were seen once. The genes are TRBV11-2 and TRBJ2-7; D call uncertain. The origin of this receptor is a man over 45 in good health and CMV-seronegative. The sequenced material came from CD4+ T cells from PBMCs. The CDR3 DNA follows: TGTGCCAGCAGCTTGAGTAGAAGGAACGAGCAGTACTTC. Its protein product is CASSLSRRNEQYF. The whole variable domain, filled in from reference TRBV11-2 and TRBJ2-7, reads EAGVAQSPRYKIIEKRQSVAFWCNPISGHATLYWYQQILGQGPKLLIQFQNNGVVDDSQLPKDRFSAERLKGVDSTLKIQPAKLEDSAVYLCASSLSRRNEQYFGPGTRLTVT.